The entry below gives a single T cell receptor (beta chain) sequence along with its context. The antigen is undetermined. The data are from a study of T-cell reconstitution after alpha-beta-depleted transplantation in children. It was with unique molecular identifiers that the TCRbeta library was prepared. Each CDR3 protein is one row after TCRdb ran MiXCR on the PCR reads. The sample contains about 980,000 distinct CDR3 sequences, less than 30% of which appear only once. Regarding the study as a whole: Fresh T-cell production supplied most of the T-cell counts and diversity seen one year after transplant. Surviving recipient T cells and thymic progenitors produced the high day-60 TCRbeta diversity seen in some patients. Reportedly, alpha-beta T cells present about two months post-transplant originated from several hundred expanded clones of graft origin.

The trim removed 1 base at V and 4 bases at J, leaving 8 bases unmatched. This CDR3 has 16 amino acids. CDR1 and CDR2 (germline): SGHTA, FQGNSA. The specimen was PBMCs, mostly from graft donor cells, collected 360 days after TCRalphabeta/CD19-depleted stem cell transplant. The sequence was collected from a boy younger than two who had a stem cell transplant for SCID, so the T cells may come from the graft donor. The chain recombines TRBV7-2 with TRBJ2-5; 8 nucleotides align to TRBD1. CDR3 sequence reads: CASSLDRGAGGETQYF. DNA of the CDR3: TGTGCCAGCAGCTTAGACAGGGGGGCTGGAGGAGAGACCCAGTACTTC.